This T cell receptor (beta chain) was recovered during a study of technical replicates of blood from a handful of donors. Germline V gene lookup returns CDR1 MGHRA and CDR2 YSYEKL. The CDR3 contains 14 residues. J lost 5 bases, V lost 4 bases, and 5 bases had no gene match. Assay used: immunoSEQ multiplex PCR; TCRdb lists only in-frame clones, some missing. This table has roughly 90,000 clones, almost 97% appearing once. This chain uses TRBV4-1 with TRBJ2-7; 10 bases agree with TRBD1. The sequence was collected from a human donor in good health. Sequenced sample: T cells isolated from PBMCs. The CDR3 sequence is CASSLRDRGDEQYF. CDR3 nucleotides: TGCGCCAGCAGCCTCCGGGACAGGGGCGACGAGCAGTACTTC.